This TCR beta chain was observed in a study of vaccination and CD4 T cells after COVID-19. Deletions cut 0 bases from V and 7 bases from J, with 10 bases between. Germline V gives CDR1 LNHDA, CDR2 SQIVND (reference sequence). CDR3 length equals 15 residues. Sequenced with the Oncomine TCR Beta short-read assay was DNA taken from cultured CD4+ T cells. TCRdb re-derived calls from the PCR reads in MiXCR, one entry per CDR3 protein. This sample has roughly 8,400 distinct CDR3 sequences, with 55% to 65% found just once. Study-wide results and limits: Early post-infection timepoints were not included, and relatively few convalescent patients were studied.

Remarks on this clonotype: The antigen remains undetermined.

Specified treatment: approximately 9-day PBMC culture with coronavirus spike peptide pools or control peptides (ViraFEST assay). The sequence was collected from a human donor with COVID-19. The specimen was cultured CD4+ T cells from blood, collected after SARS-CoV-2 vaccination. V gene TRBV19 combines with J gene TRBJ1-6; TRBD1 might be the D (6 bases). The chain's CDR3 is CASSIEAGENSPLHF. CDR3 coding DNA: TGTGCCAGTAGTATAGAGGCAGGGGAGAATTCACCCCTCCACTTT. The full variable domain, with the rest looked up from reference TRBV19 and TRBJ1-6, is DGGITQSPKYLFRKEGQNVTLSCEQNLNHDAMYWYRQDPGQGLRLIYYSQIVNDFQKGDIAEGYSVSREKKESFPLTVTSAQKNPTAFYLCASSIEAGENSPLHFGNGTRLTVT.